The source of this TCR beta chain is a study of shared clonotypes between healthy human individuals. The naive CD8 population came from CD45RO-negative cells selected for CCR7, without terminally differentiated effector memory CD45RA+ cells. All participating donors were Caucasian adults from Nashville, Tennessee. Germline V gene data show CDR1 as SGHVS and CDR2 as FQNEAQ. The CDR3 loop spans 14 amino acids. TCRdb's copy holds only in-frame clones and misses some; the assay was immunoSEQ multiplex PCR. The data contain about 2.2 million clones, about 94% of them seen just once; the ten biggest clones take up under 2%. Remarks on this clone: One junction end disagrees with the germline gene, perhaps due to a read error.

The sequence derives from a man aged 18-30 years in good health. Some clones in this sample may be carry-over from other donors' samples. Sequencing used naive CD8+ T cells from PBMCs. The chain is built from TRBV7-8 and TRBJ2-7, with no clear D. The CDR3 region is CASSLGVGSSEQYF. The CDR3, as DNA: TGTGCCAGCAGCTTAGGGGTAGGGTCCTCCGAGCAGTACTTC. Full variable domain (remainder filled in from reference TRBV7-8 and TRBJ2-7): GAGVSQSPRYKVAKRGQDVALRCDPISGHVSLFWYQQALGQGPEFLTYFQNEAQLDKSGLPSDRFFAERPEGSVSTLKIQRTQQEDSAVYLCASSLGVGSSEQYFGPGTRLTVT.